This T cell receptor (beta chain) was identified during a study of blood T cell repertoires in COVID-19. Looking at the study overall: Samples taken during acute and convalescent COVID-19 were collected in the United States, Italy and Spain. Sample material is recorded as cDNA or gDNA derived from T cells, B-cell-depleted T cells, or PBMCs.

Original processing methods: Estimation of nucleated cell counts relied on the amplification of reference gene primers. The method was immunoSEQ multiplex PCR; TCRdb's version includes in-frame clones alone and lacks a portion of them. The V and J calls and clone size are taken from that table; D and trimming were inferred from the DNA. The profile shows 70,000 to 95,000 clones, roughly 80% of them singletons. The CDR3 runs to 16 residues. Germline CDR1 SGHVS, CDR2 FQNEAQ. V lost 0 bases to trimming and J lost 0 bases, with 9 bases between them. Sequenced: peripheral blood. This receptor was identified in a human donor in a cohort sampled during active COVID-19. The chain has TRBV7-8 and TRBJ2-1; D gene uncertain. DNA for the CDR3: TGTGCCAGCAGCTTAGCGAATTCGGGCTCCTACAATGAGCAGTTCTTC. It codes for CASSLANSGSYNEQFF.